These T cell receptor beta chains were read from a single sample in a study of shared clonotypes between healthy human individuals. Libraries were prepared by immunoSEQ multiplex PCR; TCRdb keeps only in-frame clonotypes and omits some of them. Here the sample spans around 500,000 clones, roughly 77% being singletons. The material sequenced was PBMCs. These receptors all come from a woman aged 40 to 50 in good health. Some clones in this sample may be carry-over from other donors' samples. CDR3s include the opening cysteine and the closing phenylalanine or tryptophan. The D gene is left open where the match is weak. Clone size is shown for a subset of rows, as once, few, many or a class of expanded clone.

d_call: TRBD2
clone_size: once
v_call: TRBV5-1
j_call: TRBJ2-3
cdr3_nt: TGCGCCAGCAGCGCGAGACTAGCGACAGATACGCAGTATTTT
cdr3_aa: CASSARLATDTQYF

d_call: -
clone_size: -
v_call: TRBV10-3
j_call: TRBJ2-7
cdr3_nt: TGTGCCATCAGGTCCGGGACTGGGGCCTACGAGCAGTACTTC
cdr3_aa: CAIRSGTGAYEQYF

d_call: -
clone_size: -
v_call: TRBV7-2
j_call: TRBJ2-5
cdr3_nt: TGTGCCAGCAGCACCGGTGAACGGGGACTGGCGGAACAAGAGACCCAGTACTTC
cdr3_aa: CASSTGERGLAEQETQYF

d_call: -
clone_size: once
v_call: TRBV10-3
j_call: TRBJ2-7
cdr3_nt: TGTGCCATCAGTGAGACCAGGGGAGACTCCTACGAGCAGTACTTC
cdr3_aa: CAISETRGDSYEQYF

d_call: -
clone_size: -
v_call: TRBV7-9
j_call: TRBJ1-3
cdr3_nt: TGTGCCAGCAGCCCCCCCTCAACAGGAGGAAACACCATATATTTT
cdr3_aa: CASSPPSTGGNTIYF

d_call: -
clone_size: -
v_call: TRBV7-9
j_call: TRBJ2-7
cdr3_nt: TGTGCCAGCAGCCTAGAAACCGGGACAATGGGCAGCTCCTACGAGCAGTACTTC
cdr3_aa: CASSLETGTMGSSYEQYF

d_call: -
clone_size: -
v_call: TRBV5-5
j_call: TRBJ1-4
cdr3_nt: TGTGCCAGCAGCCCCGGACGGAATAATGAAAAACTGTTTTTT
cdr3_aa: CASSPGRNNEKLFF

d_call: -
clone_size: -
v_call: TRBV15
j_call: TRBJ2-2
cdr3_nt: TGTGCCACCAGCAGAGAGCATGTGGCCGGGGAGCTGTTTTTT
cdr3_aa: CATSREHVAGELFF

d_call: TRBD1
clone_size: -
v_call: TRBV29-1
j_call: TRBJ2-4
cdr3_nt: TGCAGCGCAAGACAGGGGGTAGAAAACATTCAGTACTTC
cdr3_aa: CSARQGVENIQYF

d_call: TRBD2
clone_size: -
v_call: TRBV6-1
j_call: TRBJ2-7
cdr3_nt: TGTGCCAGCAGAGTAGCGGGTAACTACGAGCAGTACTTC
cdr3_aa: CASRVAGNYEQYF

d_call: TRBD1
clone_size: -
v_call: TRBV6-6
j_call: TRBJ2-5
cdr3_nt: TGTGCCAGCAGTTACTTGGACAGGGGGGGAGAGACCCAGTACTTC
cdr3_aa: CASSYLDRGGETQYF

d_call: -
clone_size: -
v_call: TRBV2
j_call: TRBJ2-5
cdr3_nt: TGTGCCAGCAGTCCGTGGACAACCCAAGAGACCCAGTACTTC
cdr3_aa: CASSPWTTQETQYF

d_call: TRBD2
clone_size: -
v_call: TRBV7-3
j_call: TRBJ2-1
cdr3_nt: TGTGCCAGCAGCACCCGGGGGGTCTCCTACAATGAGCAGTTCTTC
cdr3_aa: CASSTRGVSYNEQFF

d_call: -
clone_size: once
v_call: TRBV11-2
j_call: TRBJ2-7
cdr3_nt: TGTGCCAGCAGCCCGCTTTCAGGTGGGGACGAGCAGTACTTC
cdr3_aa: CASSPLSGGDEQYF

d_call: -
clone_size: many
v_call: TRBV29-1
j_call: TRBJ2-5
cdr3_nt: TGCAGCGTTGTTGAGCAAGAGACCCAGTACTTC
cdr3_aa: CSVVEQETQYF